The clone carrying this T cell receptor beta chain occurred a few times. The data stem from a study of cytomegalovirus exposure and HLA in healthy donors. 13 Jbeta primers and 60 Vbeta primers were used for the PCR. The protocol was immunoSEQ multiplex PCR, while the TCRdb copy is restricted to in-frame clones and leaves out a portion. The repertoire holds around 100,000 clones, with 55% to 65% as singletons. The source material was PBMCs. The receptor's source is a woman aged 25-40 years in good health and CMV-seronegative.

The CDR3, as DNA: TGTGCCAGCAGTGTTTCACAGGGGTATGAAAAACTGTTTTTT. Protein sequence: CASSVSQGYEKLFF. The chain is built from TRBV2 and TRBJ1-4; TRBD1 agrees at 7 bases. Germline trimming cut 4 bases from V and 6 bases from J; bases unmatched to any gene: 5. Per the germline V gene, CDR1 is SNHLY and CDR2 is FYNNEI. The CDR3 is 14 amino acids.